One and the same sample provided the 14 T cell receptor beta chains below, sequenced in a study of OX40 agonist ivuxolimab in advanced cancers. Repertoires were generated with immunoSEQ multiplex PCR, while TCRdb's copy carries only in-frame clones and drops some. The profile shows about 94,000 clones, about 90% of them singletons. The sample here was CD4+ or CD8+ T cells sorted from blood, taken in a trial of the OX40 agonist ivuxolimab. The receptors were gathered from an adult with an advanced solid tumor such as melanoma, head and neck, liver or kidney cancer.

The CDR3 DNA reads as TGTGCCAGCTCACCAAAGATTCCACCCGGAAACACCATATATTTT. This encodes CASSPKIPPGNTIYF. The J gene is TRBJ1-3, the V gene TRBV18; D remains unclear. V was clipped by 2 bases and J by 4 bases, with 12 bases between them. Germline lookup yields CDR1 KGHSH and CDR2 LQKENI. The CDR3 runs 15 residues.

This clone was observed a single time. This sequence joins TRBV9 and TRBJ1-2, with unresolved D. The CDR3 is 13 amino acids. Germline CDR1 is SGDLS and CDR2 is YYNGEE. V was pared by 1 base and J by 8 bases, with 12 bases between. Here the CDR3 DNA reads TGTGCCAGCAGCGTAAATGGGTACCCCGGCTACACCTTC. Translated, it gives CASSVNGYPGYTF.

V is TRBV7-3 and J is TRBJ2-5; TRBD1 or TRBD2 may be the D gene (5 bases each). Germline lookup yields CDR1 SGHTA and CDR2 FQGTGA. This CDR3 spans 14 amino acids. Trimming stripped 4 bases from V and 2 bases from J, with 11 bases between. The CDR3 DNA reads TGTGCCAGCAGCTCATGGGACGGACAAGAGACCCAGTACTTC. This encodes CASSSWDGQETQYF.

The chain carries TRBV6-5 and TRBJ2-3; 7 nucleotides align to TRBD2. The CDR3 length is 15 residues. V lost 6 bases to trimming and J lost 3 bases; unmatched junction nucleotides: 9. In germline, CDR1 is MNHEY, CDR2 SVGAGI. This CDR3 reads CASRRAGPATDTQYF. The DNA for the CDR3 is TGTGCCAGCAGACGAGCGGGGCCTGCGACAGATACGCAGTATTTT.

The rearrangement joins TRBV5-1 to TRBJ1-1; a possible D gene is TRBD1 (5 bases). CDR3 size: 16 residues. V was clipped by 0 bases and J by 1 base, with 13 bases between them. Germline lookup yields CDR1 SGHRS and CDR2 YFSETQ. The CDR3 loop reads CASSLGTAGRNTEAFF. The CDR3 coding sequence is TGCGCCAGCAGCTTGGGAACGGCAGGGAGGAACACTGAAGCTTTCTTT.

The V gene is TRBV4-2, the J gene TRBJ1-5; D is uncertain. The CDR3 extends over 13 amino acids. With 0 bases removed from V and 6 bases from J, the gap between germline ends came to 6 bases. Germline V gene sequence: CDR1 LGHNA, CDR2 YNFKEQ. The CDR3 DNA sequence: TGTGCCAGCAGCCAAGATGTAGGTCAGCCCCAGCATTTT. This codes for CASSQDVGQPQHF.

The gene calls are TRBV5-1 and TRBJ1-2; tentative D call: TRBD1 (5 bases). CDR3 length: 16 residues. Per germline, CDR1 SGHRS and CDR2 YFSETQ. Trimming shortened V by 0 bases and J by 0 bases, and 12 bases separated the two germline ends. The CDR3 DNA sequence: TGCGCCAGCAGCTTGGGGACACTTAATCCTAACTATGGCTACACCTTC. It translates to CASSLGTLNPNYGYTF.

This chain links TRBV4-3 with TRBJ2-4; 11 bases match TRBD2. The V segment lost 4 bases and the J segment 0 bases; nucleotides outside the gene matches: 5. CDR3 length: 17 amino acids. CDR1 and CDR2 from the germline V gene are LGHNA and YSLEER. This chain's CDR3 is CASSRITSGRAKNIQYF. As DNA, the CDR3 is TGCGCCAGCAGCCGAATTACTAGCGGGAGAGCCAAAAACATTCAGTACTTC.

V gene TRBV4-3 combines with J gene TRBJ2-2; TRBD2 agrees at 12 bases. This CDR3 is built from 17 residues. The V gene end was trimmed by 1 base and the J gene end by 6 bases; junction bases not matched to a gene: 6. From germline, CDR1 is LGHNA and CDR2 YSLEER. The DNA for the CDR3 is TGCGCCAGCAGCCAAGTCATGACTAGCGGGAGAGCCGGGGAGCTGTTTTTT. Its protein is CASSQVMTSGRAGELFF.

The rearrangement links TRBV11-2 to TRBJ2-7; possible D gene TRBD1, 5 bases. CDR3 length equals 14 residues. Trimming left V 0 bases short and J 6 bases short, with 12 bases between. The germline V gene encodes CDR1 SGHAT and CDR2 FQNNGV. This chain's CDR3 is CASSLDLQGSEQYF. CDR3 coding DNA: TGTGCCAGCAGCTTAGATCTCCAGGGAAGCGAGCAGTACTTC.

The chain employs TRBV30 and TRBJ1-1, with D uncertain. The length of the CDR3 is 14 residues. Trimming shortened V by 0 bases and J by 1 base, and 9 bases separated the two germline ends. CDR1 GTSNPN and CDR2 SVGIG come from the germline V gene (reference sequence). CDR3 sequence: CAWSVNLRNTEAFF. CDR3 DNA: TGTGCCTGGAGTGTAAACCTAAGGAACACTGAAGCTTTCTTT.

V gene TRBV6-1 combines with J gene TRBJ2-7, with a weak D call TRBD1 (6 bases). Per germline, CDR1 MNHNS and CDR2 SASEGT. The V end was cut by 4 bases, the J end by 6 bases, with 16 bases between. The CDR3 is 14 amino acids. CDR3: CASSASRGVGEQYF. The CDR3 DNA follows: TGTGCCAGCAGTGCTTCCAGGGGCGTAGGCGAGCAGTACTTC.

The rearrangement uses TRBV11-3 and TRBJ2-7; TRBD1 agrees at 8 bases. CDR3 size: 15 residues. V gave up 1 base and J gave up 5 bases; unmatched junction bases: 7. Germline V gene sequence: CDR1 SGHNT, CDR2 YENEEA. The CDR3 loop reads CASSLADRGIDEQYF. The CDR3 region has the DNA TGTGCCAGCAGCTTAGCCGACAGGGGAATCGACGAGCAGTACTTC. The full variable domain, with the rest looked up from reference TRBV11-3 and TRBJ2-7, is EAGVVQSPRYKIIEKKQPVAFWCNPISGHNTLYWYLQNLGQGPELLIRYENEEAVDDSQLPKDRFSAERLKGVDSTLKIQPAELGDSAVYLCASSLADRGIDEQYFGPGTRLTVT.

The rearrangement links TRBV14 to TRBJ2-7, with 9 bases matching TRBD1. Germline CDR1 is SGHDN and CDR2 is FVKESK. Germline trimming cut 5 bases from V and 4 bases from J; bases unmatched to any gene: 15. The CDR3 has 17 amino acids. For the CDR3, the DNA is TGTGCCAGCAGCAGTTCCATCCCGGGACAGGGAAGGTACGAGCAGTACTTC. The encoded protein is CASSSSIPGQGRYEQYF.